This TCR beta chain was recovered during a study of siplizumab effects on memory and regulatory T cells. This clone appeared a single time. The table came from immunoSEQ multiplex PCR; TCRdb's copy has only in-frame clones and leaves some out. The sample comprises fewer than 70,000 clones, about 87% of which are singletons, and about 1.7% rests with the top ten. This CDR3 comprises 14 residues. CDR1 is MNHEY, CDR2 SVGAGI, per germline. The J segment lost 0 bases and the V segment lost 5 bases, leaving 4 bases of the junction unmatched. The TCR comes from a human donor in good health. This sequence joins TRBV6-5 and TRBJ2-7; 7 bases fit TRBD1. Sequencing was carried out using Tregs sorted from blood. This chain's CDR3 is CASSPDRVSYEQYF. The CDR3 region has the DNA TGTGCCAGCAGTCCTGACAGGGTCTCCTACGAGCAGTACTTC.